These T cell receptor beta chains were read from a single sample in a study of low-dose radiotherapy and immunotherapy resistance in tumors. TCRdb re-derived calls from the reads in MiXCR, one entry per CDR3 protein. The data show some 94,000 distinct CDR3 sequences, roughly 20% seen once. The input for sequencing was PBMCs, taken after low-dose radiotherapy plus immunotherapy. These TCRs come from a female donor with ovarian cancer. Both conserved end residues are part of each CDR3. D genes are given only for firm matches. Size is omitted from some rows. Given values are once, few, many or a class for expanded clones.

CDR3,DNA,size,J,V,D
CSAEGGPSNQPQHF,TGCAGTGCGGAGGGTGGGCCCTCCAATCAGCCCCAGCATTTT,many,TRBJ1-5,TRBV20-1,NA
CSALGPLSYEQYF,TGCAGTGCCCTGGGACCGCTGTCCTACGAGCAGTACTTC,NA,TRBJ2-7,TRBV20-1,NA
CASTSWSGGNTEAFF,TGTGCCAGTACCTCCTGGAGCGGGGGGAACACTGAAGCTTTCTTT,many,TRBJ1-1,TRBV19,NA
CSARRDSQYSNQPQHF,TGCAGTGCTAGGCGGGACAGCCAATATAGCAATCAGCCCCAGCATTTT,many,TRBJ1-5,TRBV20-1,TRBD1
CSARQPSRQAGGYTF,TGCAGTGCTAGACAACCCTCTCGGCAGGCGGGTGGCTACACCTTC,many,TRBJ1-2,TRBV20-1,NA
CASSPEGTGVFEAFF,TGCGCCAGCAGCCCGGAAGGGACAGGGGTTTTTGAAGCTTTCTTT,many,TRBJ1-1,TRBV5-1,TRBD1
CSVRGGQGLSEKLFF,TGCAGTGTCAGAGGAGGGCAGGGCCTTTCAGAAAAACTGTTTTTT,many,TRBJ1-4,TRBV20-1,NA
CSVTGGWRETQYF,TGCAGCGTCACAGGGGGTTGGAGGGAGACCCAGTACTTC,NA,TRBJ2-5,TRBV29-1,TRBD1
CASSRPQGYTF,TGTGCCAGCAGTCGCCCGCAAGGCTACACCTTC,NA,TRBJ1-2,TRBV28,NA
CSARDRVRGPSNQPQHF,TGCAGTGCTAGAGATCGGGTAAGGGGACCTAGCAATCAGCCCCAGCATTTT,many,TRBJ1-5,TRBV20-1,NA
CASSRGGSGGSTDTQYF,TGTGCCAGCAGCCGGGGAGGAAGCGGGGGCAGCACAGATACGCAGTATTTT,many,TRBJ2-3,TRBV3-1,TRBD2
CASSPRLGTASNEQFF,TGTGCCAGCAGCCCCCGGCTTGGGACAGCTTCAAATGAGCAGTTCTTC,NA,TRBJ2-1,TRBV5-5,TRBD1
CASSLIKGYSYNEQFF,TGTGCCAGCAGTTTAATCAAAGGGTACTCCTACAATGAGCAGTTCTTC,many,TRBJ2-1,TRBV12-3/TRBV12-4,NA
CAWSVRTDWSAIYF,TGTGCCTGGAGTGTACGGACCGATTGGTCAGCCATATATTTT,NA,TRBJ1-3,TRBV30,NA
CASSEWDDNEQFF,TGTGCCAGCAGTGAATGGGACGACAATGAGCAGTTCTTC,NA,TRBJ2-1,TRBV25-1,NA
CASTTLGRGEAFF,TGTGCCAGCACCACCCTCGGAAGAGGGGAAGCTTTCTTT,many,TRBJ1-1,TRBV28,NA
CASTQGGRNQPQHF,TGTGCCAGCACACAGGGAGGTCGCAATCAGCCCCAGCATTTT,many,TRBJ1-5,TRBV2,NA
CASRGVRYREGSYNEQFF,TGTGCCAGTAGGGGGGTTCGGTATCGGGAGGGCTCCTACAATGAGCAGTTCTTC,NA,TRBJ2-1,TRBV28,TRBD2
CSARIAGAETQYF,TGCAGTGCTAGAATAGCGGGGGCAGAGACCCAGTACTTC,NA,TRBJ2-5,TRBV20-1,TRBD2
CASSSRTSGFTDTQYF,TGTGCCAGCAGCTCTCGGACTAGCGGGTTCACAGATACGCAGTATTTT,many,TRBJ2-3,TRBV7-2,TRBD2
CASSYRLAGVSGANVLTF,TGTGCCAGCAGTTACCGGCTAGCGGGAGTCTCTGGGGCCAACGTCCTGACTTTC,once,TRBJ2-6,TRBV6-5,TRBD2
CAISESSGETQYF,TGTGCCATCAGTGAGTCGAGTGGAGAGACCCAGTACTTC,NA,TRBJ2-5,TRBV10-3,NA
CASSLVTGFSTGHEETQYF,TGTGCCAGCAGCTTAGTAACAGGGTTCTCTACTGGGCATGAAGAGACCCAGTACTTC,many,TRBJ2-5,TRBV11-3,NA
CSAGTAANYGYTF,TGCAGCGCGGGGACAGCAGCTAACTATGGCTACACCTTC,many,TRBJ1-2,TRBV29-1,TRBD1
CASSFSGGYTYEQYF,TGTGCCAGCAGTTTTAGCGGGGGGTATACCTACGAGCAGTACTTC,many,TRBJ2-7,TRBV28,TRBD2
CASSPPTGGGNTIYF,TGTGCCAGCAGCCCGCCTACAGGGGGTGGAAACACCATATATTTT,many,TRBJ1-3,TRBV28,TRBD1
CASVFGGAEAFF,TGTGCCAGCGTCTTTGGGGGCGCTGAAGCTTTCTTT,NA,TRBJ1-1,TRBV5-6,NA
CASRGFSRVGSDQPQHF,TGTGCCAGCAGAGGCTTTTCCAGGGTAGGGTCCGATCAGCCCCAGCATTTT,NA,TRBJ1-5,TRBV6-2/TRBV6-3,NA
CSAAYSDTQYF,TGCAGTGCTGCCTATTCAGATACGCAGTATTTT,many,TRBJ2-3,TRBV20-1,NA
CASSQPNPTAPFTEAFF,TGTGCCAGCAGCCAGCCAAATCCGACGGCCCCGTTCACTGAAGCTTTCTTT,many,TRBJ1-1,TRBV7-3,NA
CASRQGGQIETQYF,TGTGCCAGCAGGCAGGGCGGACAAATTGAGACCCAGTACTTC,NA,TRBJ2-5,TRBV28,NA
CASSQVLAGAGELFF,TGTGCCAGCAGCCAGGTCTTAGCGGGAGCCGGGGAGCTGTTTTTT,NA,TRBJ2-2,TRBV5-4,TRBD2
CSARGDETASYGYTF,TGCAGTGCTAGAGGGGACGAGACGGCTAGCTATGGCTACACCTTC,many,TRBJ1-2,TRBV20-1,NA
CATSAGGSGANVLTF,TGTGCCACCAGTGCCGGGGGATCTGGGGCCAACGTCCTGACTTTC,NA,TRBJ2-6,TRBV24-1,NA
CASSWARSSYNEQFF,TGTGCCAGCAGCTGGGCTCGGAGCTCCTACAATGAGCAGTTCTTC,many,TRBJ2-1,TRBV7-3,NA
CASSYLLGLATPNPTDTQYF,TGTGCCAGCAGTTACTTGCTGGGACTAGCGACCCCCAACCCCACAGATACGCAGTATTTT,many,TRBJ2-3,TRBV6-2/TRBV6-3,TRBD2
CASSEGLASGEQYF,TGTGCCAGCAGCGAGGGACTAGCAAGTGGGGAGCAGTACTTC,many,TRBJ2-7,TRBV9,TRBD2
CASSQEVTGVQPQHF,TGCGCCAGCAGCCAAGAGGTGACAGGGGTTCAGCCCCAGCATTTT,NA,TRBJ1-5,TRBV4-1,TRBD1
CASSPVGAGVYEQYF,TGCGCCAGCAGCCCCGTGGGGGCGGGGGTCTACGAGCAGTACTTC,many,TRBJ2-7,TRBV5-1,NA
CASSFRPNNEQFF,TGTGCCAGCAGTTTTCGCCCCAACAATGAGCAGTTCTTC,many,TRBJ2-1,TRBV27,NA
CASSLRPADTEAFF,TGCGCCAGCAGCCTCCGCCCGGCGGACACTGAAGCTTTCTTT,many,TRBJ1-1,TRBV4-3,NA
CASSPGLSSTDTQYF,TGCGCCAGCAGCCCGGGACTGTCTAGCACAGATACGCAGTATTTT,many,TRBJ2-3,TRBV4-3,NA
CASSLDRGNTGELFF,TGCGCCAGCAGCTTGGACAGAGGCAACACCGGGGAGCTGTTTTTT,many,TRBJ2-2,TRBV5-1,NA
CASSPHGQGVNSPLHF,TGTGCCAGCAGTCCGCATGGACAGGGGGTAAATTCACCCCTCCACTTT,many,TRBJ1-6,TRBV28,TRBD1
CSAPGGPGNTIYF,TGCAGTGCCCCTGGGGGTCCTGGAAACACCATATATTTT,many,TRBJ1-3,TRBV20-1,NA
CASSLQDRGYEQFF,TGTGCCAGCAGCTTACAAGACAGGGGCTATGAGCAGTTCTTC,many,TRBJ2-1,TRBV7-3,TRBD1
CASSVRDRGQQYF,TGTGCCAGTAGTGTCCGGGACAGGGGGCAGCAGTATTTT,many,TRBJ2-3,TRBV19,TRBD1
CASNPWTRKGEQYF,TGTGCCAGCAACCCCTGGACAAGGAAGGGCGAGCAGTACTTC,NA,TRBJ2-7,TRBV7-9,NA
CASSLGLRGYTGEQFF,TGCGCCAGCAGCTTGGGACTAAGGGGGTATACGGGTGAGCAGTTCTTC,many,TRBJ2-1,TRBV5-1,NA
CASSYSTGGGSQPQHF,TGTGCCAGCAGTTACTCGACAGGGGGGGGATCTCAGCCCCAGCATTTT,many,TRBJ1-5,TRBV6-6,TRBD1
CAISEGPIGGYTF,TGTGCCATCAGTGAGGGTCCTATCGGCGGCTACACCTTC,many,TRBJ1-2,TRBV10-3,NA
CASSQAGVHLNEQFF,TGTGCCAGCAGCCAAGCGGGAGTCCACCTGAATGAGCAGTTCTTC,many,TRBJ2-1,TRBV3-1,NA
CASSLTSWQPQHF,TGTGCCAGCAGCTTAACATCATGGCAGCCCCAGCATTTT,many,TRBJ1-5,TRBV11-2,NA
CASSPRRGFSYNEQFF,TGTGCCAGCAGCCCCCGCCGGGGTTTCTCCTACAATGAGCAGTTCTTC,NA,TRBJ2-1,TRBV7-3,NA
CASQWVSGRGYNEQFF,TGCGCCAGCCAATGGGTTAGCGGGAGGGGGTACAATGAGCAGTTCTTC,NA,TRBJ2-1,TRBV5-1,TRBD2
CATSRGGEGENSPLHF,TGTGCCACCAGCCGCGGGGGCGAAGGAGAAAATTCACCCCTCCACTTT,many,TRBJ1-6,TRBV24-1,NA
CASSQAGENQPQHF,TGTGCCAGCAGCCAAGCAGGGGAAAATCAGCCCCAGCATTTT,many,TRBJ1-5,TRBV4-2,NA
CASSLELAGPADTQYF,TGTGCCAGCAGCTTAGAACTAGCGGGACCCGCAGATACGCAGTATTTT,NA,TRBJ2-3,TRBV11-2,TRBD2
CASSLRQSTDTQYF,TGTGCCAGCAGCCTAAGACAGAGCACAGATACGCAGTATTTT,NA,TRBJ2-3,TRBV7-2,NA
CASSLVAGAGEQYF,TGTGCCAGCAGCTTGGTAGCGGGAGCCGGCGAGCAGTACTTC,few,TRBJ2-7,TRBV11-2,TRBD2